This is a list of T cell receptor beta chains from one sample in a study of blood T cell repertoires in COVID-19. Generated by immunoSEQ multiplex PCR, the TCRdb table keeps only in-frame clones and is missing some. The table has about 300,000 clones, 85% seen once. The specimen was PBMCs or T cells enriched from blood (not recorded which). The receptor set was obtained from a woman aged 25 to 39 who had been exposed to COVID-19. Each CDR3 is given without its conserved first and last residue. The order of the fields is V gene, CDR3 length, J gene, CDR3 protein.

TRBV18	11	TRBJ2-7	ASSPPSVYEQY
TRBV3-1/TRBV3-2	11	TRBJ2-7	ASSQVRSTEQY
TRBV9	14	TRBJ2-1	ASSLRKAGGRNEQF
TRBV30	14	TRBJ2-3	AWSAPSGGATDTQY
TRBV5-1	13	TRBJ1-1	ASSSLTGPRTEAF
TRBV7-8	13	TRBJ1-1	ASSLTGGRGTEAF
TRBV6-6	15	TRBJ2-4	ASSPLVGTFYKNIQY
TRBV6-1	15	TRBJ2-1	ASSEPASTGDPNEQF
TRBV5-1	15	TRBJ1-6	ASSLAAGTGYNSPLH
TRBV3-1/TRBV3-2	12	TRBJ1-5	ASSPSGSNQPQH
TRBV9	13	TRBJ1-2	ASSAQGATDYGYT
TRBV5-1	11	TRBJ1-1	ASSLSRNTEAF
TRBV11-2	14	TRBJ1-1	ASSLGWGQGNTEAF
TRBV5-5	13	TRBJ1-2	ASSLATGGDYGYT
TRBV1	18	TRBJ2-7	TSSQDLRTETRLSSYEQY
TRBV12-3/TRBV12-4	11	TRBJ2-7	ASSLASGYEQY
TRBV9	11	TRBJ1-2	ASSGQGLYGYT
TRBV30	10	TRBJ2-1	AWSYRVNEQF
TRBV2	13	TRBJ1-4	ASRDQTGGGEKLF
TRBV9	12	TRBJ2-3	ASSVVMSTDTQY
TRBV3-1/TRBV3-2	12	TRBJ2-7	ASSQGQGRYEQY
TRBV6-2/TRBV6-3	12	TRBJ1-5	ASSPGQLGQPQH
TRBV19	13	TRBJ1-5	ASSLTGQGNQPQH
TRBV27	15	TRBJ1-6	ASSSPGQKPYNSPLH
TRBV6-5	12	TRBJ1-1	ASSRDSGNTEAF
TRBV11-2	15	TRBJ2-5	ASSLERLAGVQETQY
TRBV19	12	TRBJ2-6	ASSTGAGANVLT
TRBV18	12	TRBJ2-7	ASSPPSSSYEQY
TRBV6-5	11	TRBJ1-1	ASRTGGAQGAF
TRBV4-1	15	TRBJ1-6	ASRRTWDRGLNSPLH
TRBV11-2	16	TRBJ1-5	ASSLGTGAMISNQPQH
TRBV27	13	TRBJ2-3	ASSFRSGGRDTQY
TRBV30	15	TRBJ1-5	AWSVSPGTGGLQPQH
TRBV5-1	14	TRBJ1-3	ASSSSGGSSGNTIY
TRBV28	11	TRBJ2-7	AIRGGETYEQY
TRBV28	13	TRBJ1-2	ASSFGDTRNYGYT
TRBV28	11	TRBJ1-2	ASSMTGYYGYT
TRBV7-2	13	TRBJ2-3	ASSLHGGGEDTQY
TRBV12-3/TRBV12-4	10	TRBJ1-1	ASSLGPAEAF
TRBV4-3	12	TRBJ2-3	ASSWGGVEDTQY
TRBV28	14	TRBJ1-3	ASSLRAGPTGNTIY
TRBV10-3	15	TRBJ2-2	AISGPAGGHGTGELF
TRBV10-2	10	TRBJ1-2	ASSVGDRGYT
TRBV19	12	TRBJ1-2	ASSSTTGPYGYT
TRBV14	13	TRBJ2-7	ASSLLGREGREQY
TRBV5-1	13	TRBJ2-7	ASRPGTSGTYEQY
TRBV7-3	13	TRBJ2-3	ASSWTSGGVDTQY
TRBV9	14	TRBJ2-2	ASSVNIARAAGELF
TRBV5-8	12	TRBJ2-5	ASSLAGFGETQY
TRBV28	16	TRBJ1-2	ASRPRGDRTGGNYGYT